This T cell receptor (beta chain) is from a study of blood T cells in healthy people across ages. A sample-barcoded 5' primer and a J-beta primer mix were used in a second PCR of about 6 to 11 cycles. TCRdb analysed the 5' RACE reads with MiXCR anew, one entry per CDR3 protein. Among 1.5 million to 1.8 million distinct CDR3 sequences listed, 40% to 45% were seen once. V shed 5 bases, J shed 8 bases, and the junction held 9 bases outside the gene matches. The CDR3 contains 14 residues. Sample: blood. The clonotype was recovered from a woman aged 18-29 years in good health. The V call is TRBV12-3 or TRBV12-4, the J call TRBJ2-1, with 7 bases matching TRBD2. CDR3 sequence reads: CASSPAGRGDEQFF. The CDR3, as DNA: TGTGCCAGCAGTCCCGCGGGGAGGGGCGATGAGCAGTTCTTC.